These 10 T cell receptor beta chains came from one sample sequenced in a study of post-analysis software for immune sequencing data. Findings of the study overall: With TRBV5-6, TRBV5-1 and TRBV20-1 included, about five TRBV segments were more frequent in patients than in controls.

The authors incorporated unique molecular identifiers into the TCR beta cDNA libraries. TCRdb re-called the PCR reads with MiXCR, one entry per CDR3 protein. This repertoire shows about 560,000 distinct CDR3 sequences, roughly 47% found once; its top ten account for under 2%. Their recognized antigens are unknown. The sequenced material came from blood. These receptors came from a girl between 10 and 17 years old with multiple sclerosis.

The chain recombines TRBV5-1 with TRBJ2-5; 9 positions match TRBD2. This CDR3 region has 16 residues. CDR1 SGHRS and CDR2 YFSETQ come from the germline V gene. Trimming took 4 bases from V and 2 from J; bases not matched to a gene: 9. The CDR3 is CASSPAASGTQETQYF. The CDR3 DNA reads TGCGCCAGCAGCCCGGCGGCTAGCGGGACACAAGAGACCCAGTACTTC.

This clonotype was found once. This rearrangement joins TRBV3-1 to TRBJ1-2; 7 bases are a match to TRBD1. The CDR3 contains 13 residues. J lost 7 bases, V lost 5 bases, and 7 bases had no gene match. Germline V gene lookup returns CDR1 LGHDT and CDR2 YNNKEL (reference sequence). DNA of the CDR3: TGTGCCAGCAGCATGACAGGGTTGCGTGGCTACACCTTC. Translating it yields CASSMTGLRGYTF.

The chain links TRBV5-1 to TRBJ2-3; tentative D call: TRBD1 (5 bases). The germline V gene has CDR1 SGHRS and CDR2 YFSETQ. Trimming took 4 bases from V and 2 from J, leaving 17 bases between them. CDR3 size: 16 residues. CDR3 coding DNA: TGCGCCAGCAGCCCCGACAGTGTCCCCCTCACAGATACGCAGTATTTT. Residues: CASSPDSVPLTDTQYF.

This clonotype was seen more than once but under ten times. Here the CDR3 reads CASSQDRQGSTNEKLFF. The CDR3 nucleotides read TGTGCCAGCAGCCAAGATAGGCAGGGATCGACTAATGAAAAACTGTTTTTT. The chain uses TRBV4-2 and TRBJ1-4; D might be TRBD1 (5 bases). The CDR3 runs 17 residues. Trimming left V 0 bases short and J 2 bases short, with 13 bases between. Germline CDR1 is LGHNA and CDR2 is YNFKEQ.

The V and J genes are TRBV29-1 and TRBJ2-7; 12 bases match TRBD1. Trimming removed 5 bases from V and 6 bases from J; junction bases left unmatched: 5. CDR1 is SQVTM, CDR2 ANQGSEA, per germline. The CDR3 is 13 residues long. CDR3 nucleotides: TGCAGCGTTCCGGGACAGGGGGCGCGCGAGCAGTACTTC. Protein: CSVPGQGAREQYF.

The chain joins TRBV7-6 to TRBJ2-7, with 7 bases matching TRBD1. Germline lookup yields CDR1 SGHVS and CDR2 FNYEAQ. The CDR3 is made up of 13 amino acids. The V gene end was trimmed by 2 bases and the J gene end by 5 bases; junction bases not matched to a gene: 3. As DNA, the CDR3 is TGTGCCAGCAGCTTATCCCAGGGGGACGAGCAGTACTTC. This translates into CASSLSQGDEQYF. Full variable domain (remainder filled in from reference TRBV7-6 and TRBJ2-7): GAGVSQSPRYKVTKRGQDVALRCDPISGHVSLYWYRQALGQGPEFLTYFNYEAQQDKSGLPNDRFSAERPEGSISTLTIQRTEQRDSAMYRCASSLSQGDEQYFGPGTRLTVT.

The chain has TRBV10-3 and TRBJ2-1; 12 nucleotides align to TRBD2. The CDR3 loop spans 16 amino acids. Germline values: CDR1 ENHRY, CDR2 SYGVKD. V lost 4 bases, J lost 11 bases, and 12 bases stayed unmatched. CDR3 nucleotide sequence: TGTGCCATCAGTGGGTCCGGGACTAGCGGGCCCGATAAGCAGTTCTTC. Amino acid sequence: CAISGSGTSGPDKQFF.

The CDR3 region has the DNA TGTGCCACCAGTGATAAGACAGCGGGAGTGACCTACAATGAGCAGTTCTTC. Its protein product is CATSDKTAGVTYNEQFF. The chain recombines TRBV24-1 with TRBJ2-1, with 8 bases identical to TRBD2. V lost 3 bases to trimming and J lost 2 bases; unmatched junction nucleotides: 8. The CDR3 has 17 residues. The germline CDR1 and CDR2 sequences are KGHDR and SFDVKD.

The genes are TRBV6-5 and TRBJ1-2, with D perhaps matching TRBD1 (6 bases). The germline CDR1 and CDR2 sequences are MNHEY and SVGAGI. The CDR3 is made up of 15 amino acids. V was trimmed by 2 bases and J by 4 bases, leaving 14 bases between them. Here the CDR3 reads CASSYRGGGPYGYTF. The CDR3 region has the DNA TGTGCCAGCAGTTACCGAGGGGGAGGGCCCTATGGCTACACCTTC.

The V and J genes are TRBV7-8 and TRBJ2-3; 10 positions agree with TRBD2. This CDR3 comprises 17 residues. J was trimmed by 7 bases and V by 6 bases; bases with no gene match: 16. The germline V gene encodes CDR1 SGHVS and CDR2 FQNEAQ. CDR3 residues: CASSFLLAGASINTQYF. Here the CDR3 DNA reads TGTGCCAGCAGTTTCCTCCTAGCGGGGGCATCTATCAATACGCAGTATTTT.